The entry below gives a single TCR beta chain sequence along with its context. The sample is drawn from a study of blood T cell repertoires in COVID-19. Study-wide background: Italy, Spain and the United States were the sources of the convalescent and acute COVID-19 samples. PBMCs, B-cell-depleted T cells, or T cells were the source of the cDNA or gDNA that made up the material.

In the source study's methods: Reference gene primer amplification yielded estimated nucleated cell counts. Only in-frame clones appear in the TCRdb table, and some are missing; sequencing was by immunoSEQ multiplex PCR. Clonal size and the V and J genes are those of that table, whereas D and trimming came from the DNA. The sample contains 200,000 to 250,000 clones, about four fifths of which appear only once. Germline CDR1 reads LGHDT; CDR2 reads YNNKEL (reference sequence). The length of the CDR3 is 14 residues. Trimming cost V 8 bases and J 1 base, with 14 bases left between them. This chain joins TRBV3-1 (or the pseudogene TRBV3-2) and TRBJ1-1; maybe TRBD1 (6 bases). This sequence originates from a woman of 80 years or more with acute or convalescent COVID-19. Sequenced input: peripheral blood. CDR3: CASQARGANTEAFF. Here the CDR3 DNA reads TGTGCCAGCCAAGCCAGGGGAGCGAACACTGAAGCTTTCTTT.